This TCR beta chain is drawn from a study of blood T cell repertoires in COVID-19 (dated by TCRdb to the early 2020s). Background for the entire study: Samples from collaborators originated in the United States, Italy and Spain and spanned both the acute and convalescent phases of COVID-19. The prospective study material was composed of cDNA or gDNA derived from T cells, B-cell-depleted T cells, or PBMCs. Deeply sampled blood TCRbeta repertoires from subjects exposed to, actively infected with, or recovered from COVID-19 were included in the dataset. The repertoires were made available in a free public database intended to serve as a resource for research on the immune response to SARS-CoV-2. Samples came from the ongoing ImmuneRACE study (first 160 participants) plus 1,254 subjects from 6 global collaborators. Nearly every sample came with metadata listing a de-identified subject ID, COVID-19 status, age in years and sex. Where HLA class I and class II types were available, the types were taken from metadata supplied by the sample provider, not from assay-based typing. Study-wide conclusions, independent of this receptor: The quantity of clinical and demographic metadata differed by source and by participant and was supplied without curation.

Another Seattle source contributed samples from volunteer blood donors who had recovered from COVID-19. Collaborating institutions collected whole blood in K2EDTA tubes following their own protocols. Collaborator samples were shipped for TCRbeta analysis as frozen whole blood, isolated PBMCs, or DNA extracted from either sample type. V is shortened by 3 bases, J by 3 bases, and the region joining them spans 9 bases. Per the germline V gene, MNHEY is the CDR1 and SVGEGT is the CDR2. Taken from cysteine to phenylalanine, the CDR3 has 14 residues. The CDR3 DNA has 42 bases and is translated from base 1. The immunoSEQ Assay, a bias-controlled multiplex PCR, was used to amplify TCRbeta CDR3 regions from genomic DNA. The authors' pipeline ran thus. Within the assay, amplification of reference gene primers was used to estimate how many nucleated cells each sample contained. To quantify the absolute abundance of each unique TCRbeta CDR3 rearrangement, sequence reads were collapsed and filtered. Productive Simpson clonality was computed per sample as the square root of Simpson's diversity index over productive rearrangements. The clones in this table, taken by TCRdb from immuneACCESS, are in-frame only. Not every clone is retained; where verified, under half of the shortfall comes from an unresolved V gene, and the cause of the rest is unknown. V, J and clone size are those of that table, while D and trimming were read from the DNA. This sample is represented by about 300,000 clones; about four fifths of them were singletons. The top ten clonotypes cover 8% to 9.5% of the sample.

In regard to this clone: This clone's antigen is unknown. Base-call qualities are not available, and no considerably larger clone is one nucleotide away.

The TCR comes from a woman aged 45-65 years who had recovered from COVID-19. The V and J genes are TRBV6-2 or TRBV6-3 and TRBJ1-5, with no reliable assignment of the D segment. Sequencing was done on a sample of peripheral blood. The CDR3: CASSYAGINQPQHF. Read as DNA, the sequence is TGTGCCAGCAGTTATGCGGGGATCAATCAGCCCCAGCATTTT.